This TCR beta chain was recorded in a study of T cells in Graves' hyperthyroidism and ophthalmopathy. This CDR3 has 15 amino acids. Regarding this clonotype: A read error may be the cause here, since a much bigger clone is one base away.

Individuals with ophthalmopathy presented a Clinical Activity Score of at least 3, a NOSPECS grade of at least 4 and a duration under 3 months. PBMCs came from 10 ml fresh peripheral blood. RNA transcripts provided the source from which TCR beta CDR3 regions were amplified. A set of HTBI primers served as the primers for a first-round RT-PCR of the TCR CDR3. TCRdb itself ran the multiplex PCR reads through MiXCR, one entry per CDR3 protein. The data contain under 550,000 distinct CDR3 sequences, 20% of them singletons. The sequenced sample consisted of blood. This TCR came from a man aged 40-49 years with Graves' ophthalmopathy. This chain connects TRBV12-3 or TRBV12-4 to TRBJ2-5, with TRBD2 as a possible D gene (5 bases). DNA for the CDR3: TGTGCCAGCAGTCCCCACACGGGAAAACAAGGGACCCAGTACTTC. Translating it yields CASSPHTGKQGTQYF.